This T cell receptor beta chain was retrieved from a study of CD8+CD57+ T cells in acquired aplastic anemia. All sequencing subjects had displayed CD8+CD57+ cell expansion on flow cytometry. Profiles of TCR beta VDJ and CDR3 were generated from a genomic DNA template. TCRdb used MiXCR to reprocess the reads, holding one entry per CDR3 protein. The sample has about 120,000 distinct CDR3 sequences; 55% to 60% are singletons. The junction had 5 bases not matched to a gene; V was cut back by 9 bases and J by 1 base. CDR1 is ENHRY, CDR2 SYGVKD, per germline. This CDR3 comprises 13 residues. This clonotype was counted a few times.

This TCR derives from a human donor with aplastic anemia. The specimen was sorted CD4+, CD8+, or CD8+CD57+ T cells (not recorded which) from PBMCs. This chain links TRBV10-3 with TRBJ1-1, with TRBD1 identical over 7 bases. CDR3 nucleotides: TGTGCCATAGGGGACAGACAGAACACTGAAGCTTTCTTT. Its translation is CAIGDRQNTEAFF.